The 10 T cell receptor beta chains below come from one sample, sequenced in a study of T cells in Graves' hyperthyroidism and ophthalmopathy. TCR beta CDR3 region amplification was performed from RNA transcripts. Carried out on the TCR CDR3, a first-round RT-PCR used the HTBI primer set. TCRdb re-called the multiplex PCR reads through MiXCR, storing one row per CDR3 protein. The sample carries 80,000 to 100,000 distinct CDR3 sequences, approximately 42% recorded once. The specimen was peripheral blood or thyroid tissue (not recorded which). The receptors here all came from a woman in her twenties or thirties with Graves' hyperthyroidism.

This clonotype occurred many times. The chain has TRBV10-3 and TRBJ1-3, with a possible D match to TRBD1 (6 bases). The V gene's germline CDR1 is ENHRY and CDR2 SYGVKD. V lost 6 bases, J lost 0 bases, and 12 bases lay in between. The CDR3 runs 15 residues. CDR3: CAIRYQGISGNTIYF. CDR3 sequence (DNA): TGTGCCATCAGATACCAGGGGATCTCTGGAAACACCATATATTTT.

This clonotype was counted many times. The chain recombines TRBV14 with TRBJ2-5; no definite D call. Germline V gene sequence: CDR1 SGHDN, CDR2 FVKESK. The V end lost 1 base, the J end lost 0 bases, and 12 bases lay between the germline ends. The CDR3 is 16 amino acids. The CDR3 nucleotides are TGTGCCAGCAGCCAAGGGCTCCGTCCGTACCAAGAGACCCAGTACTTC. Translation: CASSQGLRPYQETQYF. The full variable domain, in which reference TRBV14 and TRBJ2-5 provide the parts outside the CDR3, is EAGVTQFPSHSVIEKGQTVTLRCDPISGHDNLYWYRRVMGKEIKFLLHFVKESKQDESGMPNNRFLAERTGGTYSTLKVQPAELEDSGVYFCASSQGLRPYQETQYFGPGTRLLVL.

There are many counts of this clonotype. The chain is built from TRBV27 and TRBJ2-5, with D unclear. The CDR3 runs 12 residues. Germline loops: CDR1 MNHEY, CDR2 SMNVEV (reference sequence). Between the trimmed V and J ends, which lost 3 bases and 4 bases, there was a span of 6 bases. The CDR3 region is CASSFWGETQYF. CDR3 sequence (DNA): TGTGCCAGCAGTTTTTGGGGAGAGACCCAGTACTTC.

This clonotype was seen a single time. An end of the junction does not agree with germline; a read error may underlie this. This rearrangement joins TRBV7-2 to TRBJ1-1; D may be TRBD1 (6 bases). Germline V gives CDR1 SGHTA, CDR2 FQGNSA. CDR3 length: 13 amino acids. The chain's CDR3 is CASTWTANTGASF. DNA of the CDR3: TGTGCCAGCACCTGGACAGCGAACACTGGAGCTTCCTTT.

This clonotype was seen repeatedly, ten times or more. The chain combines TRBV28 with TRBJ2-7; 12 bases fit TRBD1. Losses at the gene ends were 5 bases for V and 3 bases for J; bases not matched to a gene: 5. Germline CDR1 is MDHEN and CDR2 is SYDVKM. The CDR3 covers 15 residues. CDR3 in DNA: TGTGCCAGCAGTCCAGGGACAGGGGGCTACTACGAGCAGTACTTC. Translated, it gives CASSPGTGGYYEQYF.

This clonotype was counted many times. This chain links TRBV13 with TRBJ2-7; TRBD2 matches at 8 bases. Germline lookup yields CDR1 PRHDT and CDR2 FYEKMQ (reference sequence). V gave up 5 bases and J gave up 3 bases; unmatched junction bases: 12. CDR3 size: 16 residues. The CDR3 coding sequence is TGTGCCAGCAGCCCTAGTGGAGCGGGAGAGTACTACGAGCAGTACTTC. It codes for CASSPSGAGEYYEQYF.

The chain couples TRBV9 to TRBJ2-5; TRBD1 might be the D (6 bases). Germline lookup yields CDR1 SGDLS and CDR2 YYNGEE. Trimming stripped 3 bases from V and 2 bases from J, with 11 bases between. This CDR3 has 14 residues. CDR3 protein: CASSAGHLQETQYF. CDR3 nucleotides: TGTGCCAGCAGCGCGGGACATCTGCAAGAGACCCAGTACTTC.

This clonotype has just one count. The conserved phenylalanine or tryptophan normally closing the CDR3 is absent here, so this likely arose from a read error. J is TRBJ2-5 and V is TRBV7-2; TRBD2 aligns across 8 bases. The CDR3 extends over 14 amino acids. Trimming cost V 5 bases and J 5 bases; bases outside gene matches: 7. From germline, CDR1 is SGHTA and CDR2 FQGNSA. For the CDR3, the DNA is TGTGCCAGCAGCCCGCGGGGGGCTTCGGAGACCCAGTACCTC. It translates to CASSPRGASETQYL.

Many counts were recorded for this clonotype. This chain uses TRBV6-5 with TRBJ1-3; TRBD1 might be the D (6 bases). With 8 bases removed from V and 3 bases from J, the gap between germline ends came to 11 bases. Germline values: CDR1 MNHEY, CDR2 SVGAGI. This CDR3 is built from 13 residues. The CDR3, as DNA: TGTGCCAGCTCAGGGGCTAGTGGAAACACCATATATTTT. Translating gives CASSGASGNTIYF.

This clonotype was counted at least ten times. The chain joins TRBV12-3 or TRBV12-4 to TRBJ2-2, with 7 bases matching TRBD2. The trim removed 3 bases at V and 3 bases at J, leaving 4 bases unmatched. CDR3 size: 15 residues. DNA of the CDR3: TGTGCCAGCAGTTTGGGGGAGGGGTACACCGGGGAGCTGTTTTTT. As protein: CASSLGEGYTGELFF.